The 5 T cell receptor beta chains below come from one sample, sequenced in a study of blood T cell repertoires in COVID-19. Data came from immunoSEQ multiplex PCR; TCRdb stores just in-frame clones and leaves some out. Found here are under 150,000 clones, about 75% of them singletons; the top ten hold 2.5% to 3.5%. Material: PBMCs or T cells enriched from blood (not recorded which). The receptors come from a woman aged 45-60 years who had recovered from COVID-19.

The V call is TRBV7-3, the J call TRBJ2-2; TRBD1 matches at 10 bases. The germline gives CDR1 SGHTA, CDR2 FQGTGA. V gave up 7 bases and J gave up 4 bases; unmatched junction bases: 6. This CDR3 has 15 residues. The CDR3 DNA follows: TGTGCCAGCAACAAGGGACAGGGGACCACCGGGGAGCTGTTTTTT. Its protein product is CASNKGQGTTGELFF.

The chain employs TRBV29-1 and TRBJ2-1; no definite D call. The germline CDR1 and CDR2 sequences are SQVTM and ANQGSEA. The CDR3 runs 13 residues. Deletions cut 4 bases from V and 4 bases from J, with 11 bases between. The CDR3 protein is CSVGRRTYNEQFF. Written as DNA, the CDR3 is TGCAGCGTTGGACGGAGAACTTACAATGAGCAGTTCTTC.

The chain recombines TRBV3-1 (or the pseudogene TRBV3-2) with TRBJ2-5, with TRBD1 as a possible D gene (5 bases). Trimming stripped 2 bases from V and 0 bases from J, with 7 bases between. The germline gives CDR1 LGHDT, CDR2 YNNKEL (reference sequence). CDR3 size: 14 residues. CDR3 sequence (DNA): TGTGCCAGCAGCCAAAGACAGAACCAAGAGACCCAGTACTTC. Its protein product is CASSQRQNQETQYF.

This chain connects TRBV2 to TRBJ1-6, with D perhaps matching TRBD1 (5 bases). The CDR3 contains 15 residues. V was pared by 1 base and J by 6 bases, with 10 bases between. Germline V lookup: CDR1 SNHLY, CDR2 FYNNEI. The CDR3 DNA reads as TGTGCCAGCAGTGAAGGCAGGGTCCCTAATTCACCCCTCCACTTT. Translation: CASSEGRVPNSPLHF.

This clone was seen only a few times. The chain combines TRBV6-1 with TRBJ2-1, with 10 bases lining up with TRBD2. The CDR3 contains 16 residues. Germline values: CDR1 MNHNS, CDR2 SASEGT. With 4 bases clipped from V and 8 bases from J, the junction kept 11 bases outside the gene matches. Written as DNA, the CDR3 is TGTGCCAGCAGTGGGGTACTAGCGGGATATGGGGATGAGCAGTTCTTC. As protein: CASSGVLAGYGDEQFF.